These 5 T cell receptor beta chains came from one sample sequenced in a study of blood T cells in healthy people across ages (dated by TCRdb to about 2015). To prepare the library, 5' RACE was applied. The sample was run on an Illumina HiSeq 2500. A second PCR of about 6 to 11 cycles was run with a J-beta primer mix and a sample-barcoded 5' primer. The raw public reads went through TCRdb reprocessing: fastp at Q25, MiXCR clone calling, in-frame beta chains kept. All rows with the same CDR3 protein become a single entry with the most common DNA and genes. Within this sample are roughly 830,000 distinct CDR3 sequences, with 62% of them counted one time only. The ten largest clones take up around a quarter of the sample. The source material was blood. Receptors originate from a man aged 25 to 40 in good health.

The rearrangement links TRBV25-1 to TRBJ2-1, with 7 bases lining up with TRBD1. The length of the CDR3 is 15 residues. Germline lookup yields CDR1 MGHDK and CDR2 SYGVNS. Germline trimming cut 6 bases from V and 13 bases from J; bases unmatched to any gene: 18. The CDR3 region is CASSPSDRPGETQFF. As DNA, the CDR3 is TGTGCCAGCAGCCCCTCGGACAGGCCAGGGGAGACCCAGTTCTTC.

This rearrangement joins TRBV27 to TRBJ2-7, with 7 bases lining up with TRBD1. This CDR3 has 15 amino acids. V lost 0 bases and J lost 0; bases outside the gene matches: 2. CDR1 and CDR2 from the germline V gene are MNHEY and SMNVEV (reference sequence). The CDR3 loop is CASSLSDRVSYEQYF. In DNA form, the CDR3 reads TGTGCCAGCAGTTTATCCGACAGGGTCTCCTACGAGCAGTACTTC.

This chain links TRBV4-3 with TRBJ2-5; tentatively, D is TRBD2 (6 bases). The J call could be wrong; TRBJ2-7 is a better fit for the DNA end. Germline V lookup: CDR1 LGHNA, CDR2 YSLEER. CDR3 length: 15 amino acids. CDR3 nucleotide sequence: TGCGCCAGCAGCCTTGGGGGTTCGGGGGCCTACGAGCAGTACTTC. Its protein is CASSLGGSGAYEQYF.

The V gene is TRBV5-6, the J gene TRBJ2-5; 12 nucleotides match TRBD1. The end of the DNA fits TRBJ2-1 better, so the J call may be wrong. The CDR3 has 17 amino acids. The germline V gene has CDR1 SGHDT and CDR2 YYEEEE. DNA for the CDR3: TGTGCCAGCAGCTTGGAGGGGGACAGGGGGCTCCAAGAGACCCAGTTCTTC. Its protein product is CASSLEGDRGLQETQFF.

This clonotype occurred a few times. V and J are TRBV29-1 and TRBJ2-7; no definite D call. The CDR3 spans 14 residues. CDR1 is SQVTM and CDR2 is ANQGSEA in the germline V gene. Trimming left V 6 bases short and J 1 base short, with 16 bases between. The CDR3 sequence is CSVTAQPSSYEQYF. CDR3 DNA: TGCAGCGTAACTGCACAGCCATCTTCCTACGAGCAGTACTTC.